The next 13 T cell receptor beta chains were all read from a single sample in a study of spatial heterogeneity in lung cancer. TCRdb re-derived calls from the 5' RACE reads in MiXCR, one entry per CDR3 protein. The table shows more than 65,000 distinct CDR3 sequences, with approximately 8% occurring only once. Time point reported: sample taken at primary tumor resection. Sample: PBMCs, taken at surgery. The receptors were sampled from a male donor with early-stage non-small cell lung cancer.

J is TRBJ1-5 and V is TRBV9, with 7 bases aligning to TRBD1. J was trimmed by 2 bases and V by 4 bases; bases with no gene match: 9. CDR3 length: 16 residues. From germline, CDR1 is SGDLS and CDR2 YYNGEE. The CDR3 sequence is CASSPSTGIGNQPQHF. The CDR3 DNA reads as TGTGCCAGCAGCCCATCGACAGGGATAGGCAATCAGCCCCAGCATTTT.

This clonotype was detected ten times or more. This rearrangement joins TRBV5-1 to TRBJ2-2, with D tentatively TRBD2 (6 bases). From germline, CDR1 is SGHRS and CDR2 YFSETQ. The CDR3 spans 17 residues. The germline V and J ends were trimmed by 1 base and 0 bases, with 13 bases remaining between them. In nucleotides, the CDR3 is TGCGCCAGCAGCTTGTTGAGGCGGGGCCCGAACACCGGGGAGCTGTTTTTT. Encoded protein: CASSLLRRGPNTGELFF.

This chain connects TRBV5-1 to TRBJ2-1; a possible D gene is TRBD2 (6 bases). The CDR3 contains 14 residues. V lost 4 bases and J lost 7, with 15 bases in between. CDR1 SGHRS and CDR2 YFSETQ come from the germline V gene. The CDR3: CASSIGPGGNEQFF. The CDR3 coding sequence is TGCGCCAGCAGCATCGGGCCCGGGGGAAATGAGCAGTTCTTC. Full variable domain (rest looked up from reference TRBV5-1 and TRBJ2-1): KAGVTQTPRYLIKTRGQQVTLSCSPISGHRSVSWYQQTPGQGLQFLFEYFSETQRNKGNFPGRFSGRQFSNSRSEMNVSTLELGDSALYLCASSIGPGGNEQFFGPGTRLTVL.

This clonotype was counted at least ten times. The chain links TRBV7-9 to TRBJ1-1; the D gene is possibly TRBD1 (5 bases). The CDR3 is made up of 13 amino acids. The V end lost 3 bases, the J end lost 2 bases, and 7 bases lay between the germline ends. The V gene's germline CDR1 is SEHNR and CDR2 FQNEAQ (reference sequence). The CDR3 spells CASSFRGNTEAFF. The CDR3 nucleotides are TGTGCCAGCAGCTTTAGGGGCAACACTGAAGCTTTCTTT.

This clonotype has ten or more counts. This chain uses TRBV29-1 with TRBJ2-1; D is perhaps TRBD2 (6 bases). Trimming took 5 bases from V and 4 from J, leaving 15 bases between them. CDR1 is SQVTM and CDR2 is ANQGSEA in the germline V gene. The CDR3 sequence is 14 residues long. As DNA, the CDR3 is TGCAGCGTTTGGGGACCCCGGGGGTACAATGAGCAGTTCTTC. Translated, it gives CSVWGPRGYNEQFF.

The rearrangement joins TRBV12-3 or TRBV12-4 to TRBJ1-2; no clear D gene. Deletions cut 1 base from V and 4 bases from J, with 10 bases between. The CDR3 is 14 amino acids. The CDR3 spells CASSLGVKLYGYTF. CDR3 bases: TGTGCCAGCAGTTTAGGAGTTAAGCTCTATGGCTACACCTTC.

The chain recombines TRBV5-4 with TRBJ1-1; D remains unclear. CDR3 length: 14 amino acids. Per germline, CDR1 SGHNT and CDR2 YYREEE (reference sequence). The V end was cut by 4 bases, the J end by 3 bases, with 13 bases between. The CDR3 region is CASSEGNGYTEAFF. The CDR3 DNA follows: TGTGCCAGCAGCGAGGGAAATGGATACACTGAAGCTTTCTTT.

There are many counts of this clonotype. This sequence joins TRBV20-1 and TRBJ2-1; D is ambiguous. Germline V gives CDR1 DFQATT, CDR2 SNEGSKA (reference sequence). This CDR3 contains 11 residues. Trimming shortened V by 3 bases and J by 2 bases, and 2 bases separated the two germline ends. The CDR3 loop is CSARAYNEQFF. The CDR3, as DNA: TGCAGTGCTAGGGCCTACAATGAGCAGTTCTTC.

In this sample, this clonotype turned up a few times. The CDR3, as DNA: TGTGCCAGCAGTAATTCCGGCCCCAGGGGCTACACCTTC. Amino acid sequence: CASSNSGPRGYTF. The gene calls are TRBV12-3 or TRBV12-4 and TRBJ1-2; D call uncertain. This CDR3 comprises 13 residues. Trimming left V 5 bases short and J 8 bases short, with 15 bases between.

This clonotype showed up many times. This chain connects TRBV9 to TRBJ2-3; 8 bases are a match to TRBD2. Germline V gene data show CDR1 as SGDLS and CDR2 as YYNGEE. The CDR3 extends over 17 amino acids. V shed 2 bases, J shed 1 base, and the junction held 9 bases outside the gene matches. The CDR3 sequence is CASSVSTGTRGTDTQYF. As DNA, the CDR3 is TGTGCCAGCAGCGTTTCGACCGGGACTAGAGGCACAGATACGCAGTATTTT.

This rearrangement joins TRBV10-3 to TRBJ1-5; TRBD1 matches 8 bases. V dropped 11 bases and J dropped 2; count of bases not matched to a gene: 5. The CDR3 runs 13 residues. CDR1 and CDR2 from the germline V gene are ENHRY and SYGVKD. This CDR3 reads CAGGQGGNQPQHF. Written as DNA, the CDR3 is TGTGCCGGCGGACAGGGTGGCAATCAGCCCCAGCATTTT.

This clonotype came up many times. J is TRBJ2-3 and V is TRBV20-1; tentative D call: TRBD2 (6 bases). Germline CDR1 is DFQATT and CDR2 is SNEGSKA (reference sequence). V was cut by 5 bases and J by 0 bases, with 12 bases left in between. CDR3 length equals 14 residues. Here the CDR3 reads CSASRGTSTDTQYF. The CDR3 bases are TGCAGTGCTTCCCGGGGGACCAGCACAGATACGCAGTATTTT.

At least ten counts were recorded for this clonotype. The V call is TRBV29-1, the J call TRBJ2-7; a weak D match, TRBD1 (6 bases). From germline, CDR1 is SQVTM and CDR2 ANQGSEA. Deletions cut 4 bases from V and 2 bases from J, with 12 bases between. CDR3 length equals 13 residues. The CDR3 reads CSVAGTPTYEQYF. The CDR3 region has the DNA TGCAGCGTTGCGGGGACACCGACCTACGAGCAGTACTTC.